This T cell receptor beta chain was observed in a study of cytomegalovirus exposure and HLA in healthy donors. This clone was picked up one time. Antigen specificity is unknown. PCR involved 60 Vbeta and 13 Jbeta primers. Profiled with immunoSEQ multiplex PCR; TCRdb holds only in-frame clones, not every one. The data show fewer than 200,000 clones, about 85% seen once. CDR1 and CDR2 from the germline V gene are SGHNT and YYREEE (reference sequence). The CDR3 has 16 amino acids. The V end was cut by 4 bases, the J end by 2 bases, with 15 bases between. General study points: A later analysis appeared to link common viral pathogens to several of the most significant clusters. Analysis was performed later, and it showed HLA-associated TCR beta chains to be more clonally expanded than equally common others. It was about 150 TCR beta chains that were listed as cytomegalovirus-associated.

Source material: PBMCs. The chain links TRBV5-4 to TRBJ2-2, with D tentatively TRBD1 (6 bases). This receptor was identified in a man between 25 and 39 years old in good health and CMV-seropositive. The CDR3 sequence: CASSRKDRPNTGELFF. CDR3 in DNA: TGTGCCAGCAGCCGTAAAGACAGGCCAAACACCGGGGAGCTGTTTTTT.